The source of this TCR beta chain is a study of T cell responses to AZD1222 COVID-19 vaccine (dated by TCRdb to the early 2020s). The study in broad terms: Because spike-specific TCR depth and breadth did not differ between the two schedules, AZD1222 recipients who got a second dose at roughly 4 weeks were pooled with those who got a second dose at roughly 12 weeks. TCR sequencing covered 233 trial participants: some 210 given two doses of AZD1222 and 26 given two doses of MenACWY control vaccine. Trial participants were enrolled by age into 18-55, 56-69 and 70-plus year subgroups, with approximately 150, 28 and 58 TCR-sequenced participants respectively.

Notes on this clone: What this receptor recognizes is not known. Within one base of it there is no much larger clone, and no base qualities were kept.

The label giving this sample's time point can be read as: baseline before first vaccination. The vaccinee samples were drawn from two UK trials, COV001 and COV002, one of which was a single-blind randomized controlled phase 2/3 trial testing AZD1222 (ChAdOx1 nCoV-19) in healthy adults. For TCRbeta chain sequencing, PBMC samples from trial participants were taken at day 0 and at day 28 after the second dose. The CDR3 regions of human TCRbeta chains were analyzed by immunosequencing. The authors processed their data as follows. Repertoire TCRs were matched against a reference library of SARS-CoV-2-specific TCRs generated with the MIRA antigen-specificity platform. Breadth was defined as the fraction of unique TCRs that were SARS-CoV-2-associated. Depth was defined as the fraction of total T cells that were SARS-CoV-2-associated. Using the MIRA data, every spike-specific TCR was mapped to the spike region that the TCR reacted to and assigned to either a CD4 or a CD8 class. Log10-transformed breadth and depth values were compared by one-way ANOVA with Sidak's multiple comparisons tests. The immuneACCESS repertoire file appears here via TCRdb, limited to in-frame rearrangements. These files lack a portion of the clones; in checked studies, under half of the deficit traces to unresolved V genes, and the cause of the others is not known. V, J and clone size were drawn from that table, and D and trimming were deduced from the DNA. The sample data list some 150,000 clones, and approximately 90% of these were observed just once. The top ten constitute about 1.9% of the sample.

V is pared back by 3 bases and J by 0 bases, with 4 bases lying between the germline termini. The CDR3, cysteine through phenylalanine, is 13 amino acids long. The sequence is cut down to CDR3 DNA, 39 bases in frame from base 1. From a lookup of the germline V gene, CDR1 and CDR2 are SGHTA and FQGNSA. Study-wide conclusions, independent of this receptor: After two AZD1222 doses, both the breadth and the depth of spike-specific TCRs were significantly higher than at day 0 and than in MenACWY recipients. Nearly half of unique spike-specific TCRs reportedly recognized epitopes outside regions mutated in the B.1.351 and B.1.1.7 variants. Conclusions about previously exposed vaccinees are limited because only a handful of AZD1222 recipients were SARS-CoV-2 seropositive at baseline. The 56-69-year group was small, and its depth increase did not reach significance, likely because of low power. Vaccine-associated CD4 TCRs spanned the whole spike protein, with dominant responses in regions 160-218 and 743-854. Participants were mostly white British and included more females than males, and it was suggested by the authors that clonal diversity may have been underestimated. No day 14 peak-response samples were available, so repertoires were characterized only after the peak T cell response.

This TCR was recovered from an adult in good health. The sample here was peripheral blood, taken on day 0 of AZD1222 vaccination. The V and J segments used are TRBV7-2 and TRBJ2-3; the D gene is not confidently resolved. The CDR3 is CASSFQSTDTQYF. The bases are TGTGCCAGCAGCTTTCAAAGCACAGATACGCAGTATTTT.